These 17 T cell receptor beta chains were sequenced from one sample in a study of CXCR3-negative and CXCR3-positive naive CD8 T cells. Study-wide results and caveats: Naive cells that were CXCR3-positive had more hydrophobic TRB CDR3s (compared with CXCR3-negative naive cells).

Antigen specificity for these receptors is unknown. Libraries of TRB cDNA were made by 5' RACE and carried UMIs. TCRdb reanalyzed the 5' RACE reads and collapses them to one entry per CDR3 protein, without DNA. There are about 110,000 distinct CDR3 sequences in the sample, with 0.38% held by the top ten. The sequenced material came from naive CXCR3+ CD8+ T cells from blood. The subset here: CD45RO-CCR7+CD27+CD95- naive CD8+ T cells expressing CXCR3 (TNR3+). The receptors stem from a human donor in good health. Some clones in this sample may be carry-over from other donors' samples.

The V and J genes are TRBV28 and TRBJ2-1; TCRdb names TRBD1, which stays unverified in the absence of DNA. This CDR3 comprises 14 residues. CDR1 is MDHEN and CDR2 is SYDVKM in the germline V gene. This CDR3 is CASRSGTPYNEQFF.

CDR3 loop: CGSSPLYQRDPYNEQFF. The rearrangement joins TRBV14 to TRBJ2-1; absent DNA, TCRdb's TRBD2 call cannot be checked. There are 17 residues in the CDR3. Germline values: CDR1 SGHDN, CDR2 FVKESK. Full variable domain (rest looked up from reference TRBV14 and TRBJ2-1): EAGVTQFPSHSVIEKGQTVTLRCDPISGHDNLYWYRRVMGKEIKFLLHFVKESKQDESGMPNNRFLAERTGGTYSTLKVQPAELEDSGVYFCGSSPLYQRDPYNEQFFGPGTRLTVL.

The chain combines TRBV13 with TRBJ2-1; there is no DNA to check the TCRdb D call of TRBD1. Germline loops: CDR1 PRHDT, CDR2 FYEKMQ (reference sequence). This CDR3 is built from 13 residues. CDR3 sequence: CASSEDRGYEQFF.

V is TRBV2 and J is TRBJ2-1; as DNA is missing, the TRBD1 call by TCRdb cannot be tested. The CDR3 is made up of 15 amino acids. The germline V gene encodes CDR1 SNHLY and CDR2 FYNNEI. Here the CDR3 reads CASGADRAPYNEQFF. Supplemented by reference TRBV2 and TRBJ2-1, the full variable domain reads EPEVTQTPSHQVTQMGQEVILRCVPISNHLYFYWYRQILGQKVEFLVSFYNNEISEKSEIFDDQFSVERPDGSNFTLKIRSTKLEDSAMYFCASGADRAPYNEQFFGPGTRLTVL.

This rearrangement joins TRBV27 to TRBJ1-1. Germline CDR1 and CDR2: MNHEY and SMNVEV (reference sequence). The CDR3 runs to 11 residues. CDR3 sequence reads: CASIQGREAFF.

This chain joins TRBV4-1 and TRBJ2-5; TCRdb outputs TRBD1, but without DNA this stays unchecked. The germline V gene encodes CDR1 MGHRA and CDR2 YSYEKL. CDR3 length equals 15 residues. The chain's CDR3 is CASSQEGRDQETQYF.

This sequence joins TRBV7-8 and TRBJ2-7; TCRdb gives TRBD1 as the D gene, but with no DNA this cannot be confirmed. CDR1 and CDR2 (germline): SGHVS, FQNEAQ. The CDR3 runs 12 residues. CDR3 amino acids: CASRQGVDEQYF.

The chain has TRBV11-2 and TRBJ2-7; the TCRdb call, TRBD2, lacks DNA for checking. The CDR3 totals 17 residues. CDR1 and CDR2 (germline): SGHAT, FQNNGV. The CDR3 here is CASSTGLAGLGTYEQYF.

The chain has TRBV7-2 and TRBJ2-7; TCRdb's D call, TRBD2, is unchecked because there is no DNA. The CDR3 sequence is 14 residues long. Per germline, CDR1 SGHTA and CDR2 FQGNSA. The CDR3 loop is CASSFAGGFYEQYF. Combining the CDR3 with reference TRBV7-2 and TRBJ2-7 gives the whole variable domain GAGVSQSPSNKVTEKGKDVELRCDPISGHTALYWYRQSLGQGLEFLIYFQGNSAPDKSGLPSDRFSAERTGGSVSTLTIQRTQQEDSAVYLCASSFAGGFYEQYFGPGTRLTVT.

This chain links TRBV9 with TRBJ2-1; no DNA is available, so the TRBD1 call from TCRdb remains unchecked. CDR3 length: 13 residues. Germline-derived CDR1 and CDR2 are SGDLS and YYNGEE. CDR3 sequence: CASSVGPGNEQFF.

CDR3 loop: CSARDIFGTLTPNLGYNEQFF. This rearrangement joins TRBV20-1 to TRBJ2-1; there is no DNA to check the TCRdb D call of TRBD1. Germline-derived CDR1 and CDR2 are DFQATT and SNEGSKA (reference sequence). There are 21 residues in the CDR3.

This chain uses TRBV6-2 or TRBV6-3 with TRBJ2-7. Germline CDR1 MNHEY, CDR2 SVGEGT. The CDR3 runs 11 residues. The CDR3 loop reads CASGVTYEQYF.

The rearrangement joins TRBV20-1 to TRBJ2-1. The CDR3 runs to 14 residues. Per germline, CDR1 DFQATT and CDR2 SNEGSKA (reference sequence). The CDR3 here is CSAPRGSSYNEQFF.

This chain connects TRBV28 to TRBJ1-4. The germline V gene encodes CDR1 MDHEN and CDR2 SYDVKM. This CDR3 has 17 amino acids. CDR3 sequence: CASSSPSVGREEEKLFF.

This chain joins TRBV6-2 or TRBV6-3 and TRBJ2-3. Germline V lookup: CDR1 MNHEY, CDR2 SVGEGT. This CDR3 spans 15 amino acids. Here the CDR3 reads CASSYSYSDTDTQYF.

The chain links TRBV28 to TRBJ1-1; the D call of TRBD1 rests on TCRdb alone, since no DNA is present to check it. Germline CDR1 MDHEN, CDR2 SYDVKM. The CDR3 contains 14 residues. CDR3 protein: CASSFDRGNTEAFF.

V usage is TRBV5-1 and J usage is TRBJ2-1; TCRdb outputs TRBD1, but without DNA this stays unchecked. Germline V gene lookup returns CDR1 SGHRS and CDR2 YFSETQ. The CDR3 runs to 17 residues. CDR3 protein: CASSLRGTGGPENEQFF.